The clone carrying this T cell receptor beta chain has just a few counts. Antigen specificity is unknown. These data come from a study of PD-1 blockade in mismatch repair-deficient tumors. Across the whole study: Patients had roughly twelve mismatch repair-deficient cancer types, all previously treated and progressing.

Profiled with immunoSEQ multiplex PCR; TCRdb holds only in-frame clones, not every one. The sample has 20,000 to 25,000 clones, roughly 81% seen once. Mismatch repair deficiency was confirmed in all patients, by PCR or immunohistochemistry. The TCR-sequenced patients were three responders to pembrolizumab. The germline V gene has CDR1 MDHEN and CDR2 SYDVKM. CDR3 length equals 15 residues. With V trimmed by 5 bases and J by 2 bases, 4 bases remained unmatched. Study-wide results and caveats: After pembrolizumab, tumor-resident clones rose rapidly, then generally contracted before radiologic responses.

This TCR was sampled from an adult with mismatch repair-deficient cancer. The V gene is TRBV28, the J gene TRBJ2-3, with TRBD1 identical over 10 bases. The specimen comprised peripheral blood, sampled 2 weeks after starting pembrolizumab. This chain's CDR3 is CASSVRQGATDTQYF. CDR3 coding DNA: TGTGCCAGCAGTGTCCGACAGGGGGCCACAGATACGCAGTATTTT. The entire variable domain, with the rest obtained from reference TRBV28 and TRBJ2-3, is as follows: DVKVTQSSRYLVKRTGEKVFLECVQDMDHENMFWYRQDPGLGLRLIYFSYDVKMKEKGDIPEGYSVSREKKERFSLILESASTNQTSMYLCASSVRQGATDTQYFGPGTRLTVL.